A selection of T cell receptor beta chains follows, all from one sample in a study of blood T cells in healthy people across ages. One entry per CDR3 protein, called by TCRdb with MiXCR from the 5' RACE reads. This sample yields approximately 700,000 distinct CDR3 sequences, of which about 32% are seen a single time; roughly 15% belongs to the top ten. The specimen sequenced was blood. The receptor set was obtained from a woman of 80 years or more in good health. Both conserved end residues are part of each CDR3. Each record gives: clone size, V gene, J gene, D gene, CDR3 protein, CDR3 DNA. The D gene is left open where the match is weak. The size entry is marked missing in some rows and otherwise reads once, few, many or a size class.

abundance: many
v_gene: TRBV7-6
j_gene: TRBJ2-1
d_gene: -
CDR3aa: CASSLVAGPGYNEQFF
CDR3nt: TGTGCCAGCAGCTTAGTAGCAGGGCCTGGATACAATGAGCAGTTCTTC

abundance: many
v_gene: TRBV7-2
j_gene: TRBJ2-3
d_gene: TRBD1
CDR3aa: CASSPGQGSTDTQYF
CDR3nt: TGTGCCAGCAGCCCCGGACAGGGGAGCACAGATACGCAGTATTTT

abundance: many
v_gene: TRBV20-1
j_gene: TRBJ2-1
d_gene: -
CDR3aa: CSAARGGEKYNEQFF
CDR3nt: TGCAGTGCGGCTAGGGGGGGTGAAAAATACAATGAGCAGTTCTTC

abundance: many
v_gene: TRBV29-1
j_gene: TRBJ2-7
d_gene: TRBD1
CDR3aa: CSVDLGAGQGGYEQYF
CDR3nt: TGCAGCGTTGACCTCGGCGCGGGACAGGGGGGGTACGAGCAGTACTTC

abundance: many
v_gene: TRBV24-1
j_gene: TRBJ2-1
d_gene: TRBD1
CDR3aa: CATKGQGASSGSYNEQFF
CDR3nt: TGTGCCACCAAGGGACAGGGGGCTTCCAGTGGCTCCTACAATGAGCAGTTCTTC

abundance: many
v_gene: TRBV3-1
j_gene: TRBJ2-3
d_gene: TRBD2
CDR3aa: CASSQGAGEADTQYF
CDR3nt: TGTGCCAGCAGCCAAGGAGCGGGGGAGGCAGATACGCAGTATTTT

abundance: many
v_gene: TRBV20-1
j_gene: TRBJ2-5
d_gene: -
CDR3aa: CSALGPRVETQYF
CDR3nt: TGCAGTGCCCTCGGTCCCAGAGTGGAGACCCAGTACTTC

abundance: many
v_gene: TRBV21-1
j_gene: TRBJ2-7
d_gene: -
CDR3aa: CASGGYRSYEQYF
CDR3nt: TGTGCCAGCGGCGGGTACAGGTCCTACGAGCAGTACTTC

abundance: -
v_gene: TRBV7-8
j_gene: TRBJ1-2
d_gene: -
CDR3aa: CASSLVSGAGYTF
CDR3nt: TGTGCCAGCAGCTTAGTTTCAGGGGCTGGCTACACCTTC

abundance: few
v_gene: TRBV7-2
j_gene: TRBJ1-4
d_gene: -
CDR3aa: CASSLVGGRDEKLFF
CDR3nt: TGTGCCAGCAGCTTAGTCGGGGGCCGGGATGAAAAACTGTTTTTT